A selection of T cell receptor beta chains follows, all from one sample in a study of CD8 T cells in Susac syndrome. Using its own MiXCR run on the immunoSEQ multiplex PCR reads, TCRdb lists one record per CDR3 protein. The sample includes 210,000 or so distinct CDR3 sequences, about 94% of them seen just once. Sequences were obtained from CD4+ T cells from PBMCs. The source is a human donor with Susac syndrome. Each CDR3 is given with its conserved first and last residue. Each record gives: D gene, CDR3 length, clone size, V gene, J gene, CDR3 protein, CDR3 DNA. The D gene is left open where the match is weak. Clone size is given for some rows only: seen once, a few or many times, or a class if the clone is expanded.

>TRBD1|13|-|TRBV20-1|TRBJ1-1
CSAGGTVDTEAFF
TGCAGTGCTGGCGGGACAGTGGACACTGAAGCTTTCTTT
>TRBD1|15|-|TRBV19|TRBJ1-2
CASTGTGRGSYGYTF
TGTGCCAGTACCGGGACAGGGAGAGGCAGCTATGGCTACACCTTC
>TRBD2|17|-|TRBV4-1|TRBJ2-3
CASSYPGLAGATDTQYF
TGCGCCAGCAGCTACCCGGGACTAGCGGGGGCCACAGATACGCAGTATTTT
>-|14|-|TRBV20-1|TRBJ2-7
CSAREPDFPYEQYF
TGCAGTGCTAGGGAACCGGACTTCCCCTACGAGCAGTACTTC
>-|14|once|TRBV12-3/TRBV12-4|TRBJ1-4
CASSLRQDNEKLFF
TGTGCCAGCAGTTTACGACAGGATAATGAAAAACTGTTTTTT
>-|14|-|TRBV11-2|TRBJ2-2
CASSLVHDTGELFF
TGTGCCAGCAGCTTAGTACACGACACCGGGGAGCTGTTTTTT
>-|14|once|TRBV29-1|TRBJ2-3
CSVHDRPSTDTQYF
TGCAGCGTTCACGACAGGCCAAGCACAGATACGCAGTATTTT
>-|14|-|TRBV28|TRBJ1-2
CASRLPGGPGGYTF
TGTGCCAGCAGGCTACCCGGGGGTCCCGGAGGCTACACCTTC
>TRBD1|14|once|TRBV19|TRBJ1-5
CASSIKGAEQPQHF
TGTGCCAGTAGTATAAAGGGGGCAGAGCAGCCCCAGCATTTT
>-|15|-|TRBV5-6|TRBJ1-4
CASSYLREYNEKLFF
TGTGCCAGCAGCTACCTCCGGGAGTATAATGAAAAACTGTTTTTT
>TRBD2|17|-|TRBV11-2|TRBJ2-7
CASSLSSGGTFSYEQYF
TGTGCCAGCAGCCTATCTAGCGGGGGGACTTTCTCCTACGAGCAGTACTTC
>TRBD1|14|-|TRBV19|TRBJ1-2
CASTGQGDSYGYTF
TGTGCCAGTACGGGACAGGGGGACTCTTATGGCTACACCTTC
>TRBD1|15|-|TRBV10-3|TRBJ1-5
CAISDIDRGHQPQHF
TGTGCCATCAGTGATATTGACAGGGGGCATCAGCCCCAGCATTTT
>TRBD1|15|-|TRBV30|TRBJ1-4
CAWGGMTGVGEKLFF
TGTGCCTGGGGGGGCATGACAGGGGTTGGTGAAAAACTGTTTTTT
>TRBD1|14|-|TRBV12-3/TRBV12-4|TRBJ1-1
CASTRTGGNTEAFF
TGTGCCAGCACCCGGACAGGGGGCAACACTGAAGCTTTCTTT
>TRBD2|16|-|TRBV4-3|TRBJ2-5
CASSQGTSGVQETQYF
TGCGCCAGCAGCCAAGGGACTAGCGGGGTCCAAGAGACCCAGTACTTC
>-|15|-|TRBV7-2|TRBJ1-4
CASSPSGVTNEKLFF
TGTGCCAGCAGCCCCTCAGGGGTAACTAATGAAAAACTGTTTTTT
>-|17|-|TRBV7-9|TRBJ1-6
CASSPMKGSSYNSPLHF
TGTGCCAGCAGCCCTATGAAGGGAAGCTCCTATAATTCACCCCTCCACTTT
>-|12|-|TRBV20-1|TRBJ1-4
CSPYGGGEKLFF
TGCAGTCCCTACGGGGGAGGAGAAAAACTGTTTTTT
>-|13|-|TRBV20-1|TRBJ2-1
CSAEARADNEQFF
TGCAGTGCCGAGGCGAGGGCGGACAATGAGCAGTTCTTC
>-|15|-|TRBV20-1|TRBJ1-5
CSARALRANNQPQHF
TGCAGTGCTAGGGCCTTGCGGGCTAACAATCAGCCCCAGCATTTT
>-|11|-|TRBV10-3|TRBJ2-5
CAISARETQYF
TGTGCCATCAGTGCTCGGGAGACCCAGTACTTC
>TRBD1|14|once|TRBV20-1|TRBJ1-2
CSAPRDSRGYGYTF
TGCAGTGCTCCCCGGGACAGTAGGGGCTATGGCTACACCTTC
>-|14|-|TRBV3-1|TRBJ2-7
CASSQGHSSYEQYF
TGTGCCAGCAGCCAAGGGCACAGCTCCTACGAGCAGTACTTC
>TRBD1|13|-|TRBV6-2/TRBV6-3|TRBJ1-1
CASSTGQATEAFF
TGTGCCAGCAGTACGGGACAGGCGACTGAAGCTTTCTTT
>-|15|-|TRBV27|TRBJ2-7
CATAPGQQVSYEQYF
TGTGCCACCGCCCCGGGGCAGCAAGTCTCCTACGAGCAGTACTTC
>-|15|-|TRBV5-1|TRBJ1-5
CASSLEGGVAQPQHF
TGCGCCAGCAGCTTGGAGGGGGGGGTAGCTCAGCCCCAGCATTTT
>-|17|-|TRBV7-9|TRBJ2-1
CASSLVSDSSGHNEQFF
TGTGCCAGCAGCTTAGTGAGTGACAGCTCCGGACACAATGAGCAGTTCTTC
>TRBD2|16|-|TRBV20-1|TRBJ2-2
CSARDQRGANTGELFF
TGCAGTGCTAGAGATCAGCGGGGGGCCAACACCGGGGAGCTGTTTTTT
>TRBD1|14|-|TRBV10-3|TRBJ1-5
CAISPAAGGQPQHF
TGTGCCATCAGCCCTGCGGCAGGGGGACAGCCCCAGCATTTT
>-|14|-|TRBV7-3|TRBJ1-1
CASSLNAQDTEAFF
TGTGCCAGCAGCTTAAACGCTCAGGACACTGAAGCTTTCTTT
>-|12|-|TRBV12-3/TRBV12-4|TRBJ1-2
CASSLGGHGYTF
TGTGCCAGCAGTTTAGGAGGGCATGGCTACACCTTC
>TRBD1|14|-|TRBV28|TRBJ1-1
CASNGQGLNTEAFF
TGTGCCAGCAATGGACAGGGTCTGAACACTGAAGCTTTCTTT
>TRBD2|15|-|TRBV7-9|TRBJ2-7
CASSTGTSGGYEQYF
TGTGCCAGCAGCACCGGGACTAGCGGGGGCTACGAGCAGTACTTC
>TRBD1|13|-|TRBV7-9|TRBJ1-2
CASSLEGAPRYTF
TGTGCCAGCAGTCTCGAGGGGGCCCCACGCTACACCTTC
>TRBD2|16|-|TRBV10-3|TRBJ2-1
CAISESARGAYNEQFF
TGTGCCATCAGTGAGTCAGCGCGGGGGGCCTACAATGAGCAGTTCTTC
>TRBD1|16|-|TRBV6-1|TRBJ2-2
CASSLLGTGDTGELFF
TGTGCCAGCAGTCTTTTGGGGACAGGGGACACCGGGGAGCTGTTTTTT
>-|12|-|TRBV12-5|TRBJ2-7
CASGLGRWEQYF
TGTGCTAGTGGTTTGGGGAGATGGGAGCAGTACTTC
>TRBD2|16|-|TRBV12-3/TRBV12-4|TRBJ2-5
CASSWLAGGLQETQYF
TGTGCCAGCAGTTGGCTAGCGGGGGGCCTCCAAGAGACCCAGTACTTC
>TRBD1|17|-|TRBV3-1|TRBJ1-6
CASSQVLPGQYNSPLHF
TGTGCCAGCAGCCAAGTTCTACCGGGACAGTATAATTCACCCCTCCACTTT
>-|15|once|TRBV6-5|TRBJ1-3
CASSTGRYSGNTIYF
TGTGCCAGTTCCACAGGACGCTACTCTGGAAACACCATATATTTT
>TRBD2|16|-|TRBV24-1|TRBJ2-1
CATSDPSGGDYNEQFF
TGTGCCACCAGTGACCCTAGCGGGGGGGATTACAATGAGCAGTTCTTC
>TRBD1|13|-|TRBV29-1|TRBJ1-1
CSGDRGGGTEAFF
TGCAGCGGAGACAGGGGTGGTGGCACTGAAGCTTTCTTT